There are many counts of the clone carrying this T cell receptor (beta chain). Its antigen is undetermined. This record comes from a study of T-cell reconstitution after alpha-beta-depleted transplantation in children. Study findings and constraints: Approximately two months post-transplant, alpha-beta T cells reportedly originated from several hundred expanded graft clones. There were some patients whose high TCRbeta diversity at day 60 came from surviving recipient T cells and thymic progenitors. A year had passed since transplant, and T-cell counts and diversity by then came mostly from newly produced T cells.

The CDR3 has 14 amino acids. Trimming at V came to 3 bases and at J to 4 bases, leaving 2 bases not matched to a gene. CDR1 is SGHRS and CDR2 is YFSETQ in the germline V gene. This sample's TCRbeta library carried unique molecular identifier barcodes. From the PCR reads, TCRdb called clonotypes with MiXCR, one entry per CDR3 protein. The sample yields some 150,000 distinct CDR3 sequences, 8.5% to 10% seen once. The input for sequencing was PBMCs, mostly from graft donor cells, taken 180 days after TCRalphabeta/CD19-depleted stem cell transplant. This sequence joins TRBV5-1 and TRBJ2-7, with 12 bases identical to TRBD2. The clonotype comes from a female patient aged 2 to 10 who had a stem cell transplant for congenital amegakaryocytic thrombocytopenia, so the T cells may come from the graft donor. CDR3 in DNA: TGCGCCAGCAGCTGGACTAGCGGGAAGTACGAGCAGTACTTC. Its protein is CASSWTSGKYEQYF.